The clone carrying this T cell receptor (beta chain) appeared a few times. The antigen remains unidentified. These data belong to a study of response to subunit inactivated influenza vaccine. The study's findings and limits: Authors suggested each seasonal flu vaccination may recruit only limited numbers of new T cells.

Germline V gene data show CDR1 as SGHTA and CDR2 as FQGNSA. This CDR3 contains 15 residues. J was trimmed by 2 bases and V by 5 bases; bases with no gene match: 4. Via MiXCR, TCRdb re-called the RT-PCR reads, giving one row per CDR3 protein. The table includes 600,000 to 700,000 distinct CDR3 sequences, 14% detected once. Sequenced here: PBMCs from blood, sampled less than 15 days before vaccination. The sequence was obtained from a man between 50 and 59 years old who received an inactivated influenza vaccine. This chain uses TRBV7-2 with TRBJ2-7, with 12 bases identical to TRBD1. This CDR3 reads CASSPRDRGPYEQYF. CDR3 nucleotide sequence: TGTGCCAGCAGCCCTAGGGACAGGGGGCCCTACGAGCAGTACTTC.